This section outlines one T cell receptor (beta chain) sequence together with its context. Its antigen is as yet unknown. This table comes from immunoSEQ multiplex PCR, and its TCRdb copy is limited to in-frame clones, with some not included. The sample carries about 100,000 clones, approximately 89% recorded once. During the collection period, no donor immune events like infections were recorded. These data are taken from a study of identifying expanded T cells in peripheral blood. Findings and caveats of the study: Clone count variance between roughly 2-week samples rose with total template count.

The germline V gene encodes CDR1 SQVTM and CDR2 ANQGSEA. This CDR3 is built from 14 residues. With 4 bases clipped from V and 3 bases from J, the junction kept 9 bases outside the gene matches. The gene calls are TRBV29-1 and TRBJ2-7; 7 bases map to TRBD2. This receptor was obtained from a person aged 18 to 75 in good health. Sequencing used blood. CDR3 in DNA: TGCAGCGTTGGGGGGGGAGAGAGGAACTACGAGCAGTACTTC. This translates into CSVGGGERNYEQYF.